The 15 T cell receptor beta chains listed next were all sequenced from one sample in a study of cytomegalovirus exposure and HLA in healthy donors. Both 60 Vbeta primers and 13 Jbeta primers went into the PCR. The method was immunoSEQ multiplex PCR; TCRdb's version includes in-frame clones alone and lacks a portion of them. The sample data list tens of thousands of clones. Sequenced sample: PBMCs. The receptors stem from a woman aged 60-75 years in good health and CMV-seronegative.

The rearrangement uses TRBV28 and TRBJ2-5; 11 positions match TRBD2. The germline V gene has CDR1 MDHEN and CDR2 SYDVKM. This CDR3 spans 20 amino acids. With 3 bases clipped from V and 5 bases from J, the junction kept 20 bases outside the gene matches. The CDR3 region is CASSFPLTLTSGRNGETQYF. CDR3 in DNA: TGTGCCAGCAGTTTCCCTCTAACACTTACTAGCGGGAGAAACGGGGAGACCCAGTACTTC.

For the CDR3, the DNA is TGTGCCAGCAGCCAGTTGGACGGACTAAGCTCCTACAATGAGCAGTTCTTC. Its translation is CASSQLDGLSSYNEQFF. The V call is TRBV14, the J call TRBJ2-1; possible D gene TRBD2, 6 bases. Germline V gene sequence: CDR1 SGHDN, CDR2 FVKESK. CDR3 length: 17 amino acids. Trimming left V 3 bases short and J 0 bases short, with 15 bases between.

J is TRBJ2-1 and V is TRBV7-9, with 8 nucleotides matching TRBD2. Germline CDR1 and CDR2: SEHNR and FQNEAQ (reference sequence). V dropped 7 bases and J dropped 13; count of bases not matched to a gene: 6. CDR3 size: 11 residues. DNA for the CDR3: TGTGCCAGCACCCTTGGACTAGCCCAGTTCTTC. It encodes CASTLGLAQFF.

The chain uses TRBV5-6 and TRBJ1-3, with D possibly matching TRBD1 (6 bases). Deletions cut 0 bases from V and 0 bases from J, with 7 bases between. Germline CDR1 is SGHDT and CDR2 is YYEEEE. This CDR3 contains 15 residues. The CDR3 DNA sequence: TGTGCCAGCAGCTTGGTAGGGGGCTCTGGAAACACCATATATTTT. Its protein product is CASSLVGGSGNTIYF.

CDR3 protein: CSVGGPGLAGGPGNEQFF. CDR3 sequence (DNA): TGCAGCGTTGGGGGACCGGGACTAGCGGGAGGGCCGGGGAATGAGCAGTTCTTC. The rearrangement joins TRBV29-1 to TRBJ2-1; TRBD2 matches at 16 bases. The V segment lost 4 bases and the J segment 7 bases; nucleotides outside the gene matches: 13. CDR3 size: 18 residues. Germline V CDR1 and CDR2: SQVTM, ANQGSEA.

On this clone itself: Other nucleotide sequences from this sample produce the same CDR3. The V call is TRBV7-2, the J call TRBJ2-1, with D maybe TRBD2 (6 bases). Trimming took 1 base from V and 0 from J, leaving 7 bases between them. CDR1 SGHTA and CDR2 FQGNSA come from the germline V gene. The CDR3 extends over 15 amino acids. In DNA form, the CDR3 reads TGTGCCAGCAGCTTAGTCGGGGGCTCCTACAATGAGCAGTTCTTC. It yields the protein CASSLVGGSYNEQFF.

The chain carries TRBV11-3 and TRBJ2-5, with 8 positions matching TRBD1. Germline V gives CDR1 SGHNT, CDR2 YENEEA. The CDR3 totals 15 residues. Trimming cost V 5 bases and J 5 bases; bases outside gene matches: 10. CDR3 bases: TGTGCCAGCAGCCCGGCAACAGGGGGTCGGGAGACCCAGTACTTC. Its protein is CASSPATGGRETQYF.

The CDR3, as DNA: TGTGCCACCGGAAGGGGGTTGGGGGGGCATCAGCCCCAGCATTTT. The encoded protein is CATGRGLGGHQPQHF. The chain is built from TRBV15 and TRBJ1-5; a weak D match, TRBD1 (6 bases). The ends were cut back, 8 bases at V and 5 bases at J, with 19 bases in the middle. There are 15 residues in the CDR3. Germline CDR1 LNHNV, CDR2 YYDKDF (reference sequence).

The chain is built from TRBV21-1 and TRBJ1-4; TRBD1 is taken as the D call from the table, unchecked against the DNA. TRBV21-1 is described as a pseudogene. The CDR3 totals 14 residues. As DNA, the CDR3 is TGTGCCAGCAGCATACATCAATCTAATGAAAAACTGTTTTTT. It codes for CASSIHQSNEKLFF.

The rearrangement links TRBV19 to TRBJ2-6; TRBD1 is a possible D gene (6 bases). CDR1 is LNHDA and CDR2 is SQIVND in the germline V gene (reference sequence). Trimming pared 11 bases from V and 1 base from J, leaving 12 bases between. The CDR3 length is 14 residues. CDR3 residues: CAAKQGSGANVLTF. The CDR3 bases are TGTGCCGCAAAACAGGGTTCTGGGGCCAACGTCCTGACTTTC.

The chain couples TRBV19 to TRBJ1-5, with TRBD1 matching over 8 bases. The germline V gene encodes CDR1 LNHDA and CDR2 SQIVND (reference sequence). This CDR3 is built from 15 residues. V gave up 3 bases and J gave up 4 bases; unmatched junction bases: 5. CDR3 in DNA: TGTGCCAGTAGTATGAGGGACAGGCGGAATCAGCCCCAGCATTTT. This translates into CASSMRDRRNQPQHF. Full variable domain (missing parts from reference TRBV19 and TRBJ1-5): DGGITQSPKYLFRKEGQNVTLSCEQNLNHDAMYWYRQDPGQGLRLIYYSQIVNDFQKGDIAEGYSVSREKKESFPLTVTSAQKNPTAFYLCASSMRDRRNQPQHFGDGTRLSIL.

This sequence joins TRBV9 and TRBJ2-2; tentative D call: TRBD2 (5 bases). Germline V gene sequence: CDR1 SGDLS, CDR2 YYNGEE. V was clipped by 4 bases and J by 6 bases, with 10 bases between them. The CDR3 has 13 amino acids. CDR3 amino acids: CASSRTAAGELFF. In DNA form, the CDR3 reads TGTGCCAGCAGCCGTACAGCGGCCGGGGAGCTGTTTTTT. The full variable domain, in which reference TRBV9 and TRBJ2-2 provide the parts outside the CDR3, is DSGVTQTPKHLITATGQRVTLRCSPRSGDLSVYWYQQSLDQGLQFLIQYYNGEERAKGNILERFSAQQFPDLHSELNLSSLELGDSALYFCASSRTAAGELFFGEGSRLTVL.

J is TRBJ2-1 and V is TRBV19; 12 positions match TRBD2. Germline assignment: CDR1 LNHDA and CDR2 SQIVND (reference sequence). Losses at the gene ends were 3 bases for V and 0 bases for J; bases not matched to a gene: 6. The CDR3 length is 18 residues. The CDR3 DNA follows: TGTGCCAGTAGTATGGGGACTAGCGGGTCAAGCTCCTACAATGAGCAGTTCTTC. It specifies CASSMGTSGSSSYNEQFF.

V usage is TRBV4-1 and J usage is TRBJ2-7; 7 bases are a match to TRBD2. Germline V gene sequence: CDR1 MGHRA, CDR2 YSYEKL. V lost 6 bases and J lost 4; bases outside the gene matches: 9. The CDR3 runs 14 residues. The CDR3 DNA reads as TGCGCCAGCAGTCTACGCGGGGGAGAATACGAGCAGTACTTC. It specifies CASSLRGGEYEQYF.

The V gene is TRBV9, the J gene TRBJ1-2; a possible D gene is TRBD1 (5 bases). The CDR3 contains 12 residues. Germline V lookup: CDR1 SGDLS, CDR2 YYNGEE. Deletions cut 3 bases from V and 4 bases from J, with 7 bases between. CDR3 coding DNA: TGTGCCAGCAGCGCCCAGGGCTATGGCTACACCTTC. Protein sequence: CASSAQGYGYTF.